These 5 T cell receptor beta chains were all obtained from the same sample, sequenced in a study of blood T cell repertoires in COVID-19. The assay was immunoSEQ multiplex PCR, and TCRdb's table has in-frame clones only and misses some. The repertoire holds around 150,000 clones, approximately 90% seen once, with about 5.3% in the top ten. Sequenced: peripheral blood. The receptor source for this set is a young man with COVID-19, enrolled during active disease.

J is TRBJ2-5 and V is TRBV21-1; TRBD2 was called by the table and not checked on the DNA. TRBV21-1 is assigned pseudogene status. The CDR3 consists of 19 residues. As DNA, the CDR3 is TGTGCCAGCAGCAAATCTCCCGCCGGCGGGTGGGCCCGACAAGAGACCCAGTACTTC. Translation: CASSKSPAGGWARQETQYF.

The chain has TRBV2 and TRBJ1-5, with D hard to call. The CDR3 is 14 amino acids. The germline gives CDR1 SNHLY, CDR2 FYNNEI. Trimming left V 4 bases short and J 0 bases short, with 7 bases between. The CDR3 coding sequence is TGTGCCAGCAGTGTATCACATAGCAATCAGCCCCAGCATTTT. Translating it yields CASSVSHSNQPQHF. Full variable domain (rest looked up from reference TRBV2 and TRBJ1-5): EPEVTQTPSHQVTQMGQEVILRCVPISNHLYFYWYRQILGQKVEFLVSFYNNEISEKSEIFDDQFSVERPDGSNFTLKIRSTKLEDSAMYFCASSVSHSNQPQHFGDGTRLSIL.

The chain is built from TRBV5-1 and TRBJ2-1, with a possible D match to TRBD2 (6 bases). Trimming took off 1 base at V and 2 bases at J, with 10 bases between the two ends. Germline V gene sequence: CDR1 SGHRS, CDR2 YFSETQ. The CDR3 length is 15 residues. The CDR3 loop reads CASSLQPGAYNEQFF. For the CDR3, the DNA is TGCGCCAGCAGCTTGCAACCGGGGGCCTACAATGAGCAGTTCTTC.

The chain uses TRBV15 and TRBJ1-2; D is unresolved. CDR1 LNHNV and CDR2 YYDKDF come from the germline V gene (reference sequence). V was trimmed by 0 bases and J by 3 bases, leaving 11 bases between them. The CDR3 has 15 amino acids. CDR3 amino acids: CATSREPLGDYGYTF. CDR3 coding DNA: TGTGCCACCAGCAGAGAACCCCTAGGAGACTATGGCTACACCTTC. The entire variable domain, with the rest obtained from reference TRBV15 and TRBJ1-2, is as follows: DAMVIQNPRYQVTQFGKPVTLSCSQTLNHNVMYWYQQKSSQAPKLLFHYYDKDFNNEADTPDNFQSRRPNTSFCFLDIRSPGLGDTAMYLCATSREPLGDYGYTFGSGTRLTVV.

This sequence joins TRBV7-9 and TRBJ1-1; TRBD1 aligns across 10 bases. The CDR3 has 15 amino acids. Germline CDR1 SEHNR, CDR2 FQNEAQ (reference sequence). After removal of 5 bases from V and 5 bases from J, the junction contained 8 bases not matched to a gene. For the CDR3, the DNA is TGTGCCAGCAGCCCCCAGACAGGGGGCTGGACTGAAGCTTTCTTT. It codes for CASSPQTGGWTEAFF.